The 12 T cell receptor beta chains presented below share a single source sample, sequenced in a study of CD8+ T cells in alopecia areata. cDNA serving as the sequencing template came from extracted, reverse transcribed RNA. TCRdb keeps only in-frame clones here, not all; method: immunoSEQ multiplex PCR. The data contain 170,000 or so clones, about 63% of them singletons. The sample was CD4+ T cells sorted from blood, taken at week 0. Source of these receptors: a human donor with alopecia areata.

This clone was picked up a small number of times. The genes are TRBV5-4 and TRBJ2-7; D is perhaps TRBD2 (6 bases). The germline CDR1 and CDR2 sequences are SGHNT and YYREEE (reference sequence). The V gene lost 0 bases and the J gene lost 0 bases, with 10 bases spanning the gap. This CDR3 has 15 residues. The CDR3 nucleotides read TGTGCCAGCAGCTTGGATCGGGGGTTCTCCTACGAGCAGTACTTC. Encoded protein: CASSLDRGFSYEQYF. Full variable domain (rest looked up from reference TRBV5-4 and TRBJ2-7): ETGVTQSPTHLIKTRGQQVTLRCSSQSGHNTVSWYQQALGQGPQFIFQYYREEENGRGNFPPRFSGLQFPNYSSELNVNALELDDSALYLCASSLDRGFSYEQYFGPGTRLTVT.

This clone was seen a handful of times. V usage is TRBV2 and J usage is TRBJ2-7, with D maybe TRBD2 (5 bases). The CDR3 length is 17 residues. Trimming pared 0 bases from V and 3 bases from J, leaving 18 bases between. Germline V gene sequence: CDR1 SNHLY, CDR2 FYNNEI. CDR3 protein: CASSEAGSGSHGYEQYF. The CDR3 DNA reads as TGTGCCAGCAGTGAAGCGGGGTCGGGGAGCCATGGCTACGAGCAGTACTTC.

The rearrangement links TRBV7-2 to TRBJ2-7, with TRBD2 matching 7 bases. In germline, CDR1 is SGHTA, CDR2 FQGNSA. The CDR3 covers 16 residues. The trim removed 5 bases at V and 1 base at J, leaving 11 bases unmatched. The CDR3 region has the DNA TGTGCCAGCAGCCCTTACGAGACGGGAGGATCCTACGAGCAGTACTTC. This translates into CASSPYETGGSYEQYF.

This chain uses TRBV19 with TRBJ2-5, with D hard to call. This CDR3 is built from 14 residues. Germline V gene sequence: CDR1 LNHDA, CDR2 SQIVND (reference sequence). V was pared by 5 bases and J by 1 base, with 11 bases between. The CDR3 DNA follows: TGTGCCAGTAGTCAAACTGGGGTCCAAGAGACCCAGTACTTC. Protein sequence: CASSQTGVQETQYF.

This clone was seen a handful of times. The chain combines TRBV7-9 with TRBJ1-4; 8 nucleotides agree with TRBD1. V shed 5 bases and J 5 bases; nucleotides not matched to a gene: 7. The germline V gene has CDR1 SEHNR and CDR2 FQNEAQ (reference sequence). The length of the CDR3 is 15 residues. The CDR3 nucleotides are TGTGCCAGCAGCCCCGACAGGGGTCGGAATGAAAAACTGTTTTTT. Protein: CASSPDRGRNEKLFF. The entire variable domain, with the rest obtained from reference TRBV7-9 and TRBJ1-4, is as follows: DTGVSQNPRHKITKRGQNVTFRCDPISEHNRLYWYRQTLGQGPEFLTYFQNEAQLEKSRLLSDRFSAERPKGSFSTLEIQRTEQGDSAMYLCASSPDRGRNEKLFFGSGTQLSVL.

V gene TRBV7-3 combines with J gene TRBJ1-2, with D hard to call. Germline values: CDR1 SGHTA, CDR2 FQGTGA. The CDR3 loop spans 14 amino acids. The V and J ends lost 5 bases and 4 bases respectively, with 14 bases between them. The DNA of the CDR3 is TGTGCCAGCAGCCCGGGCCTACCTGGCTATGGCTACACCTTC. Protein sequence: CASSPGLPGYGYTF.

The chain carries TRBV29-1 and TRBJ1-5; 10 nucleotides match TRBD1. The germline gives CDR1 SQVTM, CDR2 ANQGSEA. The CDR3 contains 13 residues. J was trimmed by 5 bases and V by 7 bases; bases with no gene match: 5. CDR3 sequence reads: CSAGTGEDQPQHF. The CDR3 bases are TGCAGCGCGGGGACAGGGGAAGATCAGCCCCAGCATTTT. Drawing the rest from reference TRBV29-1 and TRBJ1-5, the complete variable domain is SAVISQKPSRDICQRGTSLTIQCQVDSQVTMMFWYRQQPGQSLTLIATANQGSEATYESGFVIDKFPISRPNLTFSTLTVSNMSPEDSSIYLCSAGTGEDQPQHFGDGTRLSIL.

This clone has a handful of counts. The sample contains more than one DNA sequence encoding this CDR3. The chain employs TRBV20-1 and TRBJ2-1; D remains ambiguous. With 5 bases removed from V and 5 bases from J, the gap between germline ends came to 7 bases. Germline V gives CDR1 DFQATT, CDR2 SNEGSKA (reference sequence). The CDR3 covers 11 residues. The CDR3, as DNA: TGCAGTGCTGTATTGAACAATGAGCAGTTCTTC. Translated, it gives CSAVLNNEQFF.

The rearrangement uses TRBV5-1 and TRBJ2-3; perhaps TRBD2 as D (6 bases). V lost 4 bases, J lost 2 bases, and 14 bases lay in between. The germline gives CDR1 SGHRS, CDR2 YFSETQ. The CDR3 contains 15 residues. The CDR3 is CASSPRDGTTDTQYF. The CDR3, as DNA: TGCGCCAGCAGCCCGCGGGACGGGACCACAGATACGCAGTATTTT.

The chain couples TRBV27 to TRBJ2-7; D perhaps matches TRBD1 (6 bases). Germline lookup yields CDR1 MNHEY and CDR2 SMNVEV (reference sequence). The CDR3 runs to 14 residues. Deletions cut 0 bases from V and 2 bases from J, with 8 bases between. In nucleotides, the CDR3 is TGTGCCAGCAGTTTATCGGGGGCCCCCTACGAGCAGTACTTC. Its translation: CASSLSGAPYEQYF.

This chain links TRBV29-1 with TRBJ1-2; 7 bases agree with TRBD1. This CDR3 has 12 residues. V dropped 7 bases and J dropped 8; count of bases not matched to a gene: 10. Germline V CDR1 and CDR2: SQVTM, ANQGSEA. CDR3 sequence: CSARQGSDGYTF. The CDR3 nucleotides read TGCAGCGCTAGACAGGGATCCGACGGCTACACCTTC.

The chain joins TRBV30 to TRBJ2-7, with TRBD1 identical over 9 bases. Germline V CDR1 and CDR2: GTSNPN, SVGIG (reference sequence). The V segment lost 3 bases and the J segment 3 bases; nucleotides outside the gene matches: 3. The CDR3 sequence is 13 residues long. In DNA form, the CDR3 reads TGTGCCTGGAGGGACAGGGGATACTACGAGCAGTACTTC. Translating gives CAWRDRGYYEQYF.